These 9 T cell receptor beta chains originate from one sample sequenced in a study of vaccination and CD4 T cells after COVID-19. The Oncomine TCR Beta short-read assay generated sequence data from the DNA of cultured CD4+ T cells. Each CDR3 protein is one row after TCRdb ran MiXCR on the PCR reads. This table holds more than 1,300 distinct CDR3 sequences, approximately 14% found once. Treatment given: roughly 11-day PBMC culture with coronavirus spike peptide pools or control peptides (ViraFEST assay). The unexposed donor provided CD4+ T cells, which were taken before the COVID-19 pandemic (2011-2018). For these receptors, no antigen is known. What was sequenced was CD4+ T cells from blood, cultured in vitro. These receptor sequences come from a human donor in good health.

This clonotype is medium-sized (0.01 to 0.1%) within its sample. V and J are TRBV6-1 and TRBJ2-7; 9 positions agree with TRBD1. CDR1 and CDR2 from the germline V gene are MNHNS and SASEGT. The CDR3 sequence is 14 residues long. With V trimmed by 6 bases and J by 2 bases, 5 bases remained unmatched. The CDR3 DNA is TGTGCCAGCAGCAGACAGGGGGGAACCTACGAGCAGTACTTC. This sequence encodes CASSRQGGTYEQYF.

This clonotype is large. The CDR3 sequence: CASSRETGYTGELFF. The CDR3 nucleotides are TGTGCCAGCAGCCGAGAAACAGGGTACACCGGGGAGCTGTTTTTT. The chain recombines TRBV7-2 with TRBJ2-2; D is perhaps TRBD1 (6 bases). This CDR3 comprises 15 residues. Trimming shortened V by 5 bases and J by 3 bases, and 13 bases separated the two germline ends. Germline lookup yields CDR1 SGHTA and CDR2 FQGNSA.

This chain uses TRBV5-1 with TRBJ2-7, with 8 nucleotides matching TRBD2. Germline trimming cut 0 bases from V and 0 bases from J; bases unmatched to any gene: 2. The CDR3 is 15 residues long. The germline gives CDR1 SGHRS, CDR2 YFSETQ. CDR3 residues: CASSLGGTSSYEQYF. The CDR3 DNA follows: TGCGCCAGCAGCTTGGGCGGGACTAGCTCCTACGAGCAGTACTTC.

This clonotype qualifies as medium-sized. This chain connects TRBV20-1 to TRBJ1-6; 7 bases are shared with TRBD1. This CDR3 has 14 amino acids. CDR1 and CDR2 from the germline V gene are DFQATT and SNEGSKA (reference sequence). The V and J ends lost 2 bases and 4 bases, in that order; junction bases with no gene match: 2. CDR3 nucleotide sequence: TGCAGTGCTAGACCGACAGGGTATAATTCACCCCTCCACTTT. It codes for CSARPTGYNSPLHF.

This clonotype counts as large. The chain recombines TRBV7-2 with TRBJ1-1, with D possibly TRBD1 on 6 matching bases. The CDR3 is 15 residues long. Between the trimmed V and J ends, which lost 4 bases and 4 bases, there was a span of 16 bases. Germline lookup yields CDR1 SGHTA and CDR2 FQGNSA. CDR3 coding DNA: TGTGCCAGCAGCTCGACGGGGGCGCGAGGCACTGAAGCTTTCTTT. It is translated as CASSSTGARGTEAFF.

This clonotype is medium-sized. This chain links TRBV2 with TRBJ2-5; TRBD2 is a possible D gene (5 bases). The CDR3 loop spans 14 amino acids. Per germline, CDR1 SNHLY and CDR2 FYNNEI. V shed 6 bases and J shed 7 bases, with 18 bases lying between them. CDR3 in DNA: TGTGCCAGCAGCACAAGCAATGGAGGAGGGACCCAGTACTTC. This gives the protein CASSTSNGGGTQYF.

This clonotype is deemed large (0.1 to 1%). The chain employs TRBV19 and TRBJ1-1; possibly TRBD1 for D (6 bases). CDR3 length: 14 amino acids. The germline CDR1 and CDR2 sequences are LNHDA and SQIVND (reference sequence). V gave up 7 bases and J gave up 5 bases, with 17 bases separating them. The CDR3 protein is CASIRGGVDTEAFF. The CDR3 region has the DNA TGTGCCAGTATAAGAGGGGGAGTCGATACTGAAGCTTTCTTT.

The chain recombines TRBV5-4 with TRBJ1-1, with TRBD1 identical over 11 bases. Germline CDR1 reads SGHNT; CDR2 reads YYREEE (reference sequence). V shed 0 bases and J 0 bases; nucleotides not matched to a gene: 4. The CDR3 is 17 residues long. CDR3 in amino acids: CASSLGQDRGLNTEAFF. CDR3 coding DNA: TGTGCCAGCAGCTTGGGTCAGGACAGGGGGCTGAACACTGAAGCTTTCTTT. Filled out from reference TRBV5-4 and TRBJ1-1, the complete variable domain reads ETGVTQSPTHLIKTRGQQVTLRCSSQSGHNTVSWYQQALGQGPQFIFQYYREEENGRGNFPPRFSGLQFPNYSSELNVNALELDDSALYLCASSLGQDRGLNTEAFFGQGTRLTVV.

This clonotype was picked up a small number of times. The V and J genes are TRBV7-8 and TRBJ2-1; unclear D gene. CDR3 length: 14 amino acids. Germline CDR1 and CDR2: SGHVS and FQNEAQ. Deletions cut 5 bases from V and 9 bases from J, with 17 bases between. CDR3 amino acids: CASSASALGTEQFF. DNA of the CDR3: TGTGCCAGCAGCGCCAGCGCCTTAGGCACTGAGCAGTTCTTC.